This T cell receptor beta chain originates from a study of T cell repertoires in cytomegalovirus infection. Study-wide context: Well-studied HLA-B-restricted CMV epitopes were used in the study alongside recently identified HLA-C-restricted ones. Through public TCR beta signatures, both CMV infection and matching HLA type were indicated. Study-wide findings and caveats: It was HLA-C-restricted CMV-specific TCR beta clonotypes that dominated the response ex vivo. Public TCR beta family frequency separated CMV-and-HLA carriers, including in an independent cohort.

TCRdb fed the reads into MiXCR, producing one record per CDR3 protein. The repertoire holds 90,000 to 110,000 distinct CDR3 sequences, 29% seen once, with roughly three quarters in the top ten. In the case of this clonotype: The antigen remains unidentified. A much more abundant neighbour one base away suggests this may be a read error.

Specimen: CD8+ T cells from cultured PBMCs, collected from culture after CMV antigen stimulation. The sequence was collected from a human donor in good health (CMV status not recorded). Some clones in this sample may be carry-over from other donors' samples.

The CDR3 here is CTSSSSVTRETDTQYF. For the CDR3, the DNA is TGTACCAGCAGCAGTTCAGTGACTAGGGAGACAGATACGCAGTATTTT. This chain links TRBV7-8 with TRBJ2-3; possible D gene TRBD2, 6 bases. CDR3 length: 16 amino acids. Germline V lookup: CDR1 SGHVS, CDR2 FQNEAQ.